This T cell receptor beta chain was profiled in a study of control samples from healthy donors and cancer patients. The CDR3 covers 15 residues. Assay: immunoSEQ multiplex PCR; the TCRdb copy retains only in-frame clones and omits some. The sample lists about 42,000 clones, over 65% occurring once. V gene TRBV21-1 combines with J gene TRBJ2-4; TRBD1 is the table's D call, not checked against the DNA. TRBV21-1 is a listed pseudogene. Input material: blood. This clonotype was sampled from a man between 60 and 75 years old in good health. This CDR3 is CASTDQGRAKNIQYF. CDR3 in DNA: TGTGCCAGCACCGATCAGGGGAGAGCCAAAAACATTCAGTACTTC.